One sample yielded the 8 T cell receptor beta chains listed below, sequenced in a study of response to subunit inactivated influenza vaccine. TCRdb analysed the RT-PCR reads with MiXCR anew, one entry per CDR3 protein. The sample shows 500,000 to 700,000 distinct CDR3 sequences, roughly 25% of them seen only once. These same data were also listed under a study on T cells expressing NK-cell markers. In that study: TCR beta cDNA was generated via 5'RACE template switching incorporating UMIs.

The input for sequencing was CD4+ T cells sorted from PBMCs, taken roughly 13 days after vaccination. Receptors were obtained from a man between 50 and 59 years old who received an inactivated influenza vaccine.

Here the CDR3 reads CASSLAGKSDNEQFF. The CDR3 DNA reads as TGCGCCAGCAGCTTGGCCGGGAAATCCGACAATGAGCAGTTCTTC. The chain couples TRBV5-1 to TRBJ2-1, with D perhaps TRBD2 (5 bases). The V and J ends lost 0 bases and 5 bases respectively, with 12 bases between them. Germline values: CDR1 SGHRS, CDR2 YFSETQ. This CDR3 has 15 amino acids.

This clonotype was detected a few times. The J gene is TRBJ2-7, the V gene TRBV20-1, with TRBD2 matching 11 bases. The V and J ends lost 2 bases and 4 bases, in that order; junction bases with no gene match: 7. The CDR3 runs 15 residues. The germline V gene has CDR1 DFQATT and CDR2 SNEGSKA (reference sequence). The CDR3 DNA reads TGCAGTGCTAGAACTAGCGGGAGTGCCGGGTACGAGCAGTACTTC. As protein: CSARTSGSAGYEQYF.

The chain is built from TRBV20-1 and TRBJ2-1; 7 nucleotides align to TRBD2. The CDR3 is 12 residues long. Germline values: CDR1 DFQATT, CDR2 SNEGSKA (reference sequence). The V gene end was trimmed by 6 bases and the J gene end by 13 bases; junction bases not matched to a gene: 12. CDR3 in amino acids: CSAGSGNYDQFF. The DNA of the CDR3 is TGCAGTGCCGGCAGCGGGAACTACGATCAGTTCTTC.

The V call is TRBV2, the J call TRBJ2-5; D is unresolved. The CDR3 is 13 residues long. Deletions cut 4 bases from V and 5 bases from J, with 11 bases between. Germline CDR1 SNHLY, CDR2 FYNNEI. The CDR3 DNA follows: TGTGCCAGCAGTGCTTTAGAAATCGAGACCCAGTACTTC. This sequence encodes CASSALEIETQYF. Filled out from reference TRBV2 and TRBJ2-5, the complete variable domain reads EPEVTQTPSHQVTQMGQEVILRCVPISNHLYFYWYRQILGQKVEFLVSFYNNEISEKSEIFDDQFSVERPDGSNFTLKIRSTKLEDSAMYFCASSALEIETQYFGPGTRLLVL.

On this clonotype: The junction shows a germline mismatch at one end, possibly a read error. This chain connects TRBV12-3 or TRBV12-4 to TRBJ2-1, with TRBD2 matching over 12 bases. The CDR3 loop spans 15 amino acids. The DNA of the CDR3 is TGTGCCAGCAGTCTAGCGGGAGGGCCTAGGTATGAGCAGTTCTTC. Amino acid sequence: CASSLAGGPRYEQFF.

This chain joins TRBV7-2 and TRBJ2-3; 15 bases fit TRBD2. V lost 5 bases, J lost 5 bases, and 8 bases stayed unmatched. CDR3 length: 17 amino acids. The germline V gene has CDR1 SGHTA and CDR2 FQGNSA. The CDR3 spells CASSQAGLAGGRDTQYF. Written as DNA, the CDR3 is TGTGCCAGCAGCCAAGCCGGACTAGCGGGAGGGCGAGATACGCAGTATTTT. The complete variable domain, with remaining parts taken from reference TRBV7-2 and TRBJ2-3, reads GAGVSQSPSNKVTEKGKDVELRCDPISGHTALYWYRQSLGQGLEFLIYFQGNSAPDKSGLPSDRFSAERTGGSVSTLTIQRTQQEDSAVYLCASSQAGLAGGRDTQYFGPGTRLTVL.

The V gene is TRBV4-2, the J gene TRBJ2-1, with D perhaps TRBD1 (6 bases). V was trimmed by 0 bases and J by 8 bases, leaving 20 bases between them. Germline-derived CDR1 and CDR2 are LGHNA and YNFKEQ. The CDR3 sequence is 17 residues long. The CDR3 DNA sequence: TGTGCCAGCAGCCAAGATCTTAAGACAGGAAGGGCAGATGAGCAGTTCTTC. Translation gives CASSQDLKTGRADEQFF.

V is TRBV1 and J is TRBJ2-5; TRBD2 is the table's D call, not checked against the DNA. TRBV1 is recorded as a pseudogene. This CDR3 has 14 residues. In nucleotides, the CDR3 is TGCACCAGCAGCCATGGGACTAGCATAGTTCCCCAGTACTTC. Amino acid sequence: CTSSHGTSIVPQYF.